This paragraph covers one TCR beta chain sequence. As yet, its antigen is unknown. This table comes from immunoSEQ multiplex PCR, and its TCRdb copy is limited to in-frame clones, with some not included. There are around 150,000 clones in the sample; around nine tenths occur only once, and around 3% lies in the top ten. This sample is drawn from a study of cytomegalovirus exposure and HLA in healthy donors. Study-wide points: A few CMV-associated chains were confirmed in vitro to be specific for CMV antigens. Reports indicated that the classifier achieved high specificity and sensitivity in diagnosing cytomegalovirus status.

The CDR3 has 17 residues. The V segment lost 0 bases and the J segment 5 bases; nucleotides outside the gene matches: 10. Germline CDR1 reads SGHRS; CDR2 reads YFSETQ. Material: PBMCs. The TCR comes from a man aged 18 to 30 in good health and CMV-seronegative. The rearrangement links TRBV5-1 to TRBJ2-5; 10 nucleotides align to TRBD1. The CDR3 region is CASSLDNDRGRGETQYF. CDR3 nucleotides: TGCGCCAGCAGCTTGGACAACGACAGGGGGCGAGGGGAGACCCAGTACTTC.